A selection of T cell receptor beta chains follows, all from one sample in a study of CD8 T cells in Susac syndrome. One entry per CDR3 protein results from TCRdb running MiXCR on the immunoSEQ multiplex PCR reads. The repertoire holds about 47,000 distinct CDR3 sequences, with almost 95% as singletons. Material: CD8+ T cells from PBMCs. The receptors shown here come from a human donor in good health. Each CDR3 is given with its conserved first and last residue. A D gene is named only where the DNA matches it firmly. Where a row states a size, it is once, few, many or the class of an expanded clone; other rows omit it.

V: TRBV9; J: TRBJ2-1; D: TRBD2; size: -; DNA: TGTGCCAGCAGCGTAGGGGCGGGAGGTGGTGAGCAGTTCTTC; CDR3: CASSVGAGGGEQFF
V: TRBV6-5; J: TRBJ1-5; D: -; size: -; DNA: TGTGCCAGCAGCCATAATGGACAGACGAATCAGCCCCAGCATTTT; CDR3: CASSHNGQTNQPQHF
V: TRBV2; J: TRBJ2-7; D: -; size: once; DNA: TGTGCCAGCAGTGAAGGCTACTCCTACGAGCAGTACTTC; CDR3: CASSEGYSYEQYF
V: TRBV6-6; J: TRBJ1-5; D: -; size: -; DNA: TGTGCCAGCAGCCTGGCTCTTGGACCGAATCAGCCCCAGCATTTT; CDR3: CASSLALGPNQPQHF
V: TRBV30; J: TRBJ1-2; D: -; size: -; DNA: TGTGCCTGGAGCCCGGACGGGGGGCAGAACTATGGCTACACCTTC; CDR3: CAWSPDGGQNYGYTF
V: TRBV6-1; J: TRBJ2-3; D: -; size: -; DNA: TGTGCCAGCAGGCGTACAGGGAGGGGCACAGATACGCAGTATTTT; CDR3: CASRRTGRGTDTQYF
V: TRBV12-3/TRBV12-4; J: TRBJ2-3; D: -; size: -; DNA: TGTGCCAGCAGTTTAGCGGAGGCTCCGAGCACAGATACGCAGTATTTT; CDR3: CASSLAEAPSTDTQYF
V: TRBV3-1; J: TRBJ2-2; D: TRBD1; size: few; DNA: TGTGCCAGCAGCCAATACCGGGACAGCCCGAACACCGGGGAGCTGTTTTTT; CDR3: CASSQYRDSPNTGELFF
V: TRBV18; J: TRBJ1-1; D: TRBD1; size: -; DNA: TGTGCCAGCTCACCACCCCCTGGGACAGTGAACACTGAAGCTTTCTTT; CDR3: CASSPPPGTVNTEAFF
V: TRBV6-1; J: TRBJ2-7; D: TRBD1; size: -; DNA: TGTGCCAGCAGTGAATTGGGGACAGAGCCCTACGAGCAGTACTTC; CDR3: CASSELGTEPYEQYF
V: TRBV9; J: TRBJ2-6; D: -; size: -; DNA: TGTGCCAGCAGCGTTAGCAACGGGGGTAGCGTCCTGACTTTC; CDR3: CASSVSNGGSVLTF
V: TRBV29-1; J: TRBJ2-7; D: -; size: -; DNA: TGCAGCGTTCGGCTTACGTCCTACGAGCAGTACTTC; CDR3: CSVRLTSYEQYF
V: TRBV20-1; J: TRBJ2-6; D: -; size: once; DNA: TGCAGTGCATACGCGTACAGGGCTGGGGCCAACGTCCTGACTTTC; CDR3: CSAYAYRAGANVLTF
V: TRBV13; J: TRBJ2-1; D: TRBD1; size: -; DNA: TGTGCCAGCAGCCTCCGGGACAGGGGGCACAATGAGCAGTTCTTC; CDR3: CASSLRDRGHNEQFF
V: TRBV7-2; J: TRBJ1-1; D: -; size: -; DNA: TGTGCCAGCAGCTCAATGTCAGGGGTCACTGAAGCTTTCTTT; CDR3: CASSSMSGVTEAFF
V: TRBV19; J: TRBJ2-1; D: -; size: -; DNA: TGTGCCACCCGGGCGGGGGAGCAGTTCTTC; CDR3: CATRAGEQFF
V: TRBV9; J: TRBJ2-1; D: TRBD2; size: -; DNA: TGTGCCAGCAGCATTAGCGGGAAATTGGATGAGCAGTTCTTC; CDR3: CASSISGKLDEQFF
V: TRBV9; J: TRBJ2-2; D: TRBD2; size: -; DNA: TGTGCCAGCAGCTCCCTGGGACTAGCGGGCACCGGGGAGCTGTTTTTT; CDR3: CASSSLGLAGTGELFF
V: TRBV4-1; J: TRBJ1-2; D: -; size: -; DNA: TGCGCCAGCACCCTCTCCTTAGAGACTTCTGGCTACACCTTC; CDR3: CASTLSLETSGYTF
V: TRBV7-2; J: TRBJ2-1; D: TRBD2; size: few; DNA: TGTGCCAGCAGCCTAGCGGGCTCCTACAATGAGCAGTTCTTC; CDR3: CASSLAGSYNEQFF
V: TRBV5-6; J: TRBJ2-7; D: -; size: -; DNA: TGTGCCAGCAGCTTGGGGCGTCTCCCCTACGAGCAGTACTTC; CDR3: CASSLGRLPYEQYF
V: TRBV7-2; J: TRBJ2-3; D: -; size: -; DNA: TGTGCCAGCACCCCCCTCTTGAACTCCCCTAGCACAGATACGCAGTATTTT; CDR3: CASTPLLNSPSTDTQYF
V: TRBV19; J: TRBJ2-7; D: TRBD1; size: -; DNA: TGTGCCAGTAGTATTTTCGCGTTTCAGACAGGGTTGGCGAACGAGCAGTACTTC; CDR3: CASSIFAFQTGLANEQYF
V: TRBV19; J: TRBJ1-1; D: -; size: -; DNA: TGTGCCAGTAGTAAATCACCAGGTGGGAACACTGAAGCTTTCTTT; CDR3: CASSKSPGGNTEAFF
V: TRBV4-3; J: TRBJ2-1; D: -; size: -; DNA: TGCGCCAGCAGCCAAGATTCGAGGGGCCGAGGCAATGAGCAGTTCTTC; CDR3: CASSQDSRGRGNEQFF
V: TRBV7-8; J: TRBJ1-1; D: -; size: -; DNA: TGTGCCAGCAGCTTACGAGGAGCAGGGCAGAACACTGAAGCTTTCTTT; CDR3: CASSLRGAGQNTEAFF
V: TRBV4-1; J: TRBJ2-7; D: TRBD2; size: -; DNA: TGCGCCAGCAGCCAAGATGGAGGGACTAGCGGCTCCTACGAGCAGTACTTC; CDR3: CASSQDGGTSGSYEQYF
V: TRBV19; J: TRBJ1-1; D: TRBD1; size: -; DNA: TGTGCCAGTAGTTCACGACAGGGGGTGAACACTGAAGCTTTCTTT; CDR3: CASSSRQGVNTEAFF
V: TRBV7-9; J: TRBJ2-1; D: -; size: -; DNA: TGTGCCAGCAGCTTAGCGGGGAATACCTACAATGAGCAGTTCTTC; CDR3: CASSLAGNTYNEQFF
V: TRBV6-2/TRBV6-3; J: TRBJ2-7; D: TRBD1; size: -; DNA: TGTGCCAGCAGTTTACCGGGACAGGGACTTTACGAGCAGTACTTC; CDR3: CASSLPGQGLYEQYF
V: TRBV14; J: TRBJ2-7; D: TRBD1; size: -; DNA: TGTGCCAGCAGCCAAATAGGTAGGACAGGGAAGTCCAACGAGCAGTACTTC; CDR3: CASSQIGRTGKSNEQYF
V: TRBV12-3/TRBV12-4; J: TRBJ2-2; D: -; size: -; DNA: TGTGCCAGCAGATCTACCGGGGAGCTGTTTTTT; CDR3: CASRSTGELFF